Listed here are 21 T cell receptor beta chains from one sample, sequenced in a study of blood T cell repertoires in COVID-19. Assay used: immunoSEQ multiplex PCR; TCRdb lists only in-frame clones, some missing. The sample yields under 400,000 clones, around 87% seen once. Sequenced material: peripheral blood. The receptors were sampled from a man aged 18 to 29 with active or convalescent COVID-19.

The chain combines TRBV27 with TRBJ2-1; D not certain. The germline gives CDR1 MNHEY, CDR2 SMNVEV (reference sequence). Deletions cut 6 bases from V and 5 bases from J, with 26 bases between. The CDR3 is made up of 18 amino acids. The CDR3 reads CASRLGLISSTSDNEQFF. In DNA form, the CDR3 reads TGTGCCAGCAGATTAGGATTGATCAGCTCGACATCCGACAATGAGCAGTTCTTC.

The chain is built from TRBV18 and TRBJ2-3; 13 nucleotides align to TRBD2. From germline, CDR1 is KGHSH and CDR2 LQKENI. This CDR3 spans 18 amino acids. The V gene end was trimmed by 3 bases and the J gene end by 0 bases; junction bases not matched to a gene: 6. The DNA for the CDR3 is TGTGCCAGCTCACCTTGGACTAGCGGGGGAGCTAGCACAGATACGCAGTATTTT. Amino acids: CASSPWTSGGASTDTQYF.

The chain recombines TRBV7-3 with TRBJ1-1; D is uncertain. V was shortened by 0 bases and J by 4 bases, with 6 bases between the two germline ends. This CDR3 is built from 13 residues. Germline lookup yields CDR1 SGHTA and CDR2 FQGTGA. The CDR3 sequence: CASSLTRRTEAFF. CDR3 nucleotide sequence: TGTGCCAGCAGCTTAACGAGGCGCACTGAAGCTTTCTTT.

The chain links TRBV3-1 (or the pseudogene TRBV3-2) to TRBJ1-3, with TRBD1 matching over 7 bases. Germline V CDR1 and CDR2: LGHDT, YNNKEL (reference sequence). The V and J ends lost 4 bases and 2 bases, in that order; junction bases with no gene match: 5. This CDR3 is built from 15 residues. CDR3 residues: CASSPTGSPGNTIYF. CDR3 sequence (DNA): TGTGCCAGCAGCCCGACAGGGTCCCCTGGAAACACCATATATTTT.

V usage is TRBV20-1 and J usage is TRBJ2-7; 7 nucleotides match TRBD1. This CDR3 has 11 residues. With 5 bases clipped from V and 6 bases from J, the junction kept 4 bases outside the gene matches. Germline CDR1 is DFQATT and CDR2 is SNEGSKA (reference sequence). The CDR3, as DNA: TGCAGTGCTCCTACAGGGGCCGAGCAGTACTTC. This encodes CSAPTGAEQYF.

In the case of this clone: The same CDR3 arises from other DNA sequences in this sample as well. This chain connects TRBV7-2 to TRBJ2-5, with a tentative D call TRBD2 (7 bases). The CDR3 has 14 amino acids. Looked up from germline, CDR1 is SGHTA and CDR2 is FQGNSA. Trimming took 0 bases from V and 4 from J, leaving 9 bases between them. In DNA, the CDR3 is TGTGCCAGCAGCTTAGCAGGGGGGGGAGAGACCCAGTACTTC. Its protein is CASSLAGGGETQYF.

The chain uses TRBV12-3 or TRBV12-4 and TRBJ1-5; the D gene is possibly TRBD1 (5 bases). The V gene lost 6 bases and the J gene lost 6 bases, with 12 bases spanning the gap. CDR3 length equals 13 residues. The DNA for the CDR3 is TGTGCCAGCAGGTCAGGGAAAGGTCAGCCCCAGCATTTT. It encodes CASRSGKGQPQHF.

About this clone: The same CDR3 is also encoded by other DNA sequences in this sample. This rearrangement joins TRBV19 to TRBJ2-7; a possible D gene is TRBD2 (6 bases). This CDR3 contains 14 residues. Germline CDR1 is LNHDA and CDR2 is SQIVND (reference sequence). Trimming shortened V by 5 bases and J by 2 bases, and 13 bases separated the two germline ends. The CDR3 sequence is CASSAGTGAYEQYF. The CDR3 DNA reads TGTGCCAGTAGTGCCGGGACTGGAGCCTACGAGCAGTACTTC.

The rearrangement joins TRBV7-9 to TRBJ2-2, with TRBD1 matching 9 bases. Per germline, CDR1 SEHNR and CDR2 FQNEAQ (reference sequence). Trimming took 5 bases from V and 5 from J; bases not matched to a gene: 6. The CDR3 is 15 residues long. As DNA, the CDR3 is TGTGCCAGCAGCGCAGACAGGGGGGTTACCGGGGAGCTGTTTTTT. Its translation is CASSADRGVTGELFF. The full variable domain, rest sourced from reference TRBV7-9 and TRBJ2-2, is DTGVSQNPRHKITKRGQNVTFRCDPISEHNRLYWYRQTLGQGPEFLTYFQNEAQLEKSRLLSDRFSAERPKGSFSTLEIQRTEQGDSAMYLCASSADRGVTGELFFGEGSRLTVL.

The V call is TRBV15, the J call TRBJ1-4; D unclear. The CDR3 totals 13 residues. Deletions cut 0 bases from V and 5 bases from J, with 4 bases between. The V gene's germline CDR1 is LNHNV and CDR2 YYDKDF (reference sequence). The DNA of the CDR3 is TGTGCCACCAGCAGAGATATGAATGAAAAACTGTTTTTT. Translated: CATSRDMNEKLFF.

This clone has just one count. This chain connects TRBV11-2 to TRBJ1-6, with 8 nucleotides matching TRBD1. Looked up from germline, CDR1 is SGHAT and CDR2 is FQNNGV. The trim removed 8 bases at V and 6 bases at J, leaving 6 bases unmatched. This CDR3 comprises 14 residues. DNA of the CDR3: TGTGCCAGCCGCCCAGACAGGGGTAATTCACCCCTCCACTTT. It codes for CASRPDRGNSPLHF. Full variable domain (remainder filled in from reference TRBV11-2 and TRBJ1-6): EAGVAQSPRYKIIEKRQSVAFWCNPISGHATLYWYQQILGQGPKLLIQFQNNGVVDDSQLPKDRFSAERLKGVDSTLKIQPAKLEDSAVYLCASRPDRGNSPLHFGNGTRLTVT.

The table lists this clone with a few counts. The V gene is TRBV27, the J gene TRBJ2-7, with 14 positions matching TRBD2. The CDR3 is 12 residues long. Per the germline V gene, CDR1 is MNHEY and CDR2 is SMNVEV (reference sequence). The CDR3 sequence is CASSLMGLAGVV. The CDR3 region has the DNA TGTGCCAGCAGTTTAATGGGACTAGCGGGAGTTGTC.

The chain couples TRBV5-4 to TRBJ2-6, with D tentatively TRBD2 (6 bases). V was clipped by 0 bases and J by 2 bases, with 12 bases between them. The CDR3 spans 17 residues. CDR1 and CDR2 (germline): SGHNT, YYREEE (reference sequence). The CDR3 spells CASSLAPRGTGANVLTF. CDR3 sequence (DNA): TGTGCCAGCAGCTTGGCCCCACGGGGGACTGGGGCCAACGTCCTGACTTTC.

This rearrangement joins TRBV4-2 to TRBJ2-1, with 8 bases matching TRBD2. Germline values: CDR1 LGHNA, CDR2 YNFKEQ. The J segment lost 4 bases and the V segment lost 1 base, leaving 9 bases of the junction unmatched. The CDR3 spans 17 residues. The CDR3 region has the DNA TGTGCCAGCAGCCAAGTGAGTTACGGGGGGGCGTACAATGAGCAGTTCTTC. Translation gives CASSQVSYGGAYNEQFF.

This chain connects TRBV30 to TRBJ2-2, with D maybe TRBD1 (6 bases). The CDR3 runs 17 residues. V lost 8 bases, J lost 2 bases, and 24 bases lay in between. The V gene's germline CDR1 is GTSNPN and CDR2 SVGIG (reference sequence). The CDR3 here is CARPGEVRQANTGELFF. CDR3 coding DNA: TGTGCCCGGCCCGGAGAAGTGAGACAGGCAAACACCGGGGAGCTGTTTTTT.

This clone appeared a single time. The chain joins TRBV21-1 to TRBJ2-7; the DNA was not compared with TRBD2, the D call given in the table. TRBV21-1 is reported as a pseudogene. The length of the CDR3 is 19 residues. The CDR3 loop is CASSKGRTSGGIASDEQYF. The CDR3 DNA reads as TGTGCCAGCAGCAAAGGCAGGACTAGCGGGGGCATAGCCTCGGACGAGCAGTACTTC.

The chain carries TRBV27 and TRBJ1-1, with D maybe TRBD1 (6 bases). CDR1 is MNHEY and CDR2 is SMNVEV in the germline V gene (reference sequence). This CDR3 is 14 amino acids long. V was cut by 7 bases and J by 1 base, with 13 bases left in between. In DNA form, the CDR3 reads TGTGCCAGCAACCCACAGGGTCCGAACACTGAAGCTTTCTTT. Amino acids: CASNPQGPNTEAFF.

The J gene is TRBJ1-6, the V gene TRBV19, with 8 positions matching TRBD1. CDR1 and CDR2 from the germline V gene are LNHDA and SQIVND (reference sequence). The CDR3 consists of 15 residues. The V and J ends lost 5 bases and 7 bases, in that order; junction bases with no gene match: 7. The CDR3 DNA follows: TGTGCCAGTAGTCCCGGACAGGGTAGAAATTCACCCCTCCACTTT. It codes for CASSPGQGRNSPLHF.

This sequence joins TRBV27 and TRBJ2-7; D is possibly TRBD2 (5 bases). V lost 8 bases, J lost 5 bases, and 13 bases lay in between. CDR3 length equals 12 residues. Germline lookup yields CDR1 MNHEY and CDR2 SMNVEV (reference sequence). CDR3 sequence: CASGATGNEQYF. The CDR3 DNA is TGTGCCAGCGGAGCGACGGGGAACGAGCAGTACTTC.

The chain combines TRBV5-6 with TRBJ2-3, with 12 bases that match TRBD1. The CDR3 has 17 amino acids. CDR1 and CDR2 from the germline V gene are SGHDT and YYEEEE. Trimming took 4 bases from V and 5 from J; bases not matched to a gene: 11. CDR3 sequence reads: CASSKKSRDRGQDTQYF. CDR3 bases: TGTGCCAGCAGCAAAAAGTCCCGGGACAGGGGGCAAGATACGCAGTATTTT.

The chain employs TRBV21-1 and TRBJ2-7; TRBD1 is the table's D call, not checked against the DNA. TRBV21-1 counts as a pseudogene. The CDR3 is 15 residues long. The chain's CDR3 is CASSTRQEIAYEQYF. The CDR3 region has the DNA TGTGCCAGCAGCACAAGACAGGAAATCGCCTACGAGCAGTACTTC.